This TCR beta chain emerged from a study of human T cells and chemical hapten exposure. In the study overall: Patients were mainly female, each with alopecia areata, totalis or universalis. It was small differences in pooled library volume that mainly caused per-sample TCR yields to vary. Findings of the study overall: Counts of expanded TCRs (at PT1) showed a positive correlation with patch test score.

This sample's time point: pre-sensitization, week 0. Treatment of the sample: therapeutic diphenylcyclopropenone sensitization with weekly scalp DPC. TCRdb processed the RACE reads anew with MiXCR; each CDR3 protein has one entry. The sample records fewer than 200,000 distinct CDR3 sequences, almost 30% being singletons. Trimming cost V 0 bases and J 5 bases, with 12 bases left between them. In germline, CDR1 is SGHRS, CDR2 YFSETQ. This CDR3 region has 15 residues. As for this clonotype: Its antigen is currently unknown.

Source: whole blood, taken in connection with sensitization to the hapten diphenylcyclopropenone (DPC). The sequence came from a woman in her twenties or thirties with alopecia areata. Some clones in this sample may be carry-over from other donors' samples. The chain is built from TRBV5-1 and TRBJ1-5; maybe TRBD1 (6 bases). CDR3 nucleotide sequence: TGCGCCAGCAGCTTGGTAGGGGGGCAGGATCAGCCCCAGCATTTT. Residues: CASSLVGGQDQPQHF.